The TCR beta chain under discussion was sequenced for a study of blood T cell repertoires in COVID-19. Study-level background: Samples taken during acute and convalescent COVID-19 were collected in the United States, Italy and Spain.

The CDR3 length is 14 residues. Germline values: CDR1 MNHNS, CDR2 SASEGT. V lost 6 bases to trimming and J lost 4 bases; unmatched junction nucleotides: 5. The data were produced by immunoSEQ multiplex PCR, yet TCRdb's version contains in-frame clones alone and is incomplete. In the table there are some 110,000 clones, about 74% of which are singletons. Sequenced input: peripheral blood. The receptor was derived from an older man with COVID-19, enrolled during active disease. This chain uses TRBV6-1 with TRBJ2-1, with TRBD2 matching over 8 bases. This CDR3 is CASSPTSEYNEQFF. The CDR3 DNA sequence: TGTGCCAGCAGCCCGACTAGCGAGTACAATGAGCAGTTCTTC.